This T cell receptor beta chain was identified during a study of control samples from healthy donors and cancer patients. Profiling relied on immunoSEQ multiplex PCR, and the TCRdb table lists in-frame clones only, not all of them. The sample lists over 90,000 clones, 80% to 90% occurring once. This CDR3 is built from 16 residues. Germline CDR1 is SGHAT and CDR2 is FQNNGV. V was shortened by 4 bases and J by 3 bases, with 16 bases between the two germline ends. This sequence was found in a man between 60 and 75 years old with lung cancer. Sequencing was carried out using PBMCs. The V and J genes are TRBV11-2 and TRBJ1-3, with D tentatively TRBD1 (5 bases). CDR3 DNA sequence: TGTGCCAGCAGCTCCGGGACCGGCGGAGGTGGAAACACCATATATTTT. Its translation is CASSSGTGGGGNTIYF.